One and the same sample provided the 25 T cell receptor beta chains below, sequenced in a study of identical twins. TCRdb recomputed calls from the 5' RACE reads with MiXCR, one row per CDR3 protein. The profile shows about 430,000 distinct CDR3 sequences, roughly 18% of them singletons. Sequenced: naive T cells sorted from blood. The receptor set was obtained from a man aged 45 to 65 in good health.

Here the CDR3 reads CASTPQGAPTDTQYF. CDR3 DNA sequence: TGTGCCAGCACCCCGCAGGGGGCGCCCACAGATACGCAGTATTTT. The chain employs TRBV9 and TRBJ2-3; TRBD1 matches 8 bases. This CDR3 has 15 amino acids. The J segment lost 2 bases and the V segment lost 6 bases, leaving 8 bases of the junction unmatched. Germline V gene sequence: CDR1 SGDLS, CDR2 YYNGEE.

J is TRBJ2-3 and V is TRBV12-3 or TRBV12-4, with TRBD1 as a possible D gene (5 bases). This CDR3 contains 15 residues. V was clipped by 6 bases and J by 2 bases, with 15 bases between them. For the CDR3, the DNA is TGTGCCAGCAGCCTTAGGGGATCACACACAGATACGCAGTATTTT. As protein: CASSLRGSHTDTQYF.

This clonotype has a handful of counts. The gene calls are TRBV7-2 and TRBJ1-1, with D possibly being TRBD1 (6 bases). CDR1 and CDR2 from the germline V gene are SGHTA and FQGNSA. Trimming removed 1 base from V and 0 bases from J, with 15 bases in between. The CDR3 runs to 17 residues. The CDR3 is CASSLVGRGQLNTEAFF. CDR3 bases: TGTGCCAGCAGCTTAGTGGGCAGGGGACAACTGAACACTGAAGCTTTCTTT.

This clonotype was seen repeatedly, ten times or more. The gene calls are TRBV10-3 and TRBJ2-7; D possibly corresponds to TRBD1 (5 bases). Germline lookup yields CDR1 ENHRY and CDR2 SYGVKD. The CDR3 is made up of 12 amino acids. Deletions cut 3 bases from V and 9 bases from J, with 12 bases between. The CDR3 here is CAISETKGWQYF. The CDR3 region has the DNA TGTGCCATCAGTGAAACGAAGGGGTGGCAGTACTTC.

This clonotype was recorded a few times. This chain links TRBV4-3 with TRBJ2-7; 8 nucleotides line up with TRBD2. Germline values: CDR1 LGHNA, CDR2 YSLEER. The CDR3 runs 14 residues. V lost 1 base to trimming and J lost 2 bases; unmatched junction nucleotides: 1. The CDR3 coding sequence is TGCGCCAGCAGCCAAGGACTAGCGACCTACGAGCAGTACTTC. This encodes CASSQGLATYEQYF.

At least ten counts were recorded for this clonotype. The CDR3 loop is CSVGAGGSEAFF. The CDR3, as DNA: TGCAGCGTTGGAGCAGGGGGCTCTGAAGCTTTCTTT. The gene calls are TRBV29-1 and TRBJ1-1, with 8 bases fitting TRBD1. Germline CDR1 is SQVTM and CDR2 is ANQGSEA. The CDR3 is 12 residues long. V lost 4 bases, J lost 6 bases, and 4 bases stayed unmatched.

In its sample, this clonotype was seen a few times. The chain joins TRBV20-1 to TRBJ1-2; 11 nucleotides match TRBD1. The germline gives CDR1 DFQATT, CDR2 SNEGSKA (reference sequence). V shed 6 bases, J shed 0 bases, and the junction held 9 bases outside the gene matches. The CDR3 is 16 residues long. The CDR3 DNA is TGCAGTGCCCCTGGGACAGGGGGAGACTCTAACTATGGCTACACCTTC. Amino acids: CSAPGTGGDSNYGYTF.

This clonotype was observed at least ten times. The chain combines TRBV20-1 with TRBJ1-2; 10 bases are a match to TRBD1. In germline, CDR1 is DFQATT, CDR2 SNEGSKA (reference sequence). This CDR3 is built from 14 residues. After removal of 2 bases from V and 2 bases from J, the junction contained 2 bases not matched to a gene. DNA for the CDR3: TGCAGTGCTAGATGGGACAGGGGCAACTATGGCTACACCTTC. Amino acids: CSARWDRGNYGYTF.

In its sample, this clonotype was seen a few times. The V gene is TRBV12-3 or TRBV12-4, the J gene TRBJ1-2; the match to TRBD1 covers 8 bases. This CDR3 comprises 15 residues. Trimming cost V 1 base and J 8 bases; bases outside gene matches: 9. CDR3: CASSLVQGGVGGYTF. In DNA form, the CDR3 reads TGTGCCAGCAGTTTAGTACAGGGGGGGGTTGGGGGCTACACCTTC.

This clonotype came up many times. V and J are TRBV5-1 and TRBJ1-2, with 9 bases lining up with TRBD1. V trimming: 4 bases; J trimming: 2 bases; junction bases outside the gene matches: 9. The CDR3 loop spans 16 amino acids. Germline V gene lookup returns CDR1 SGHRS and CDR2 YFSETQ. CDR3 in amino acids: CASSKLTGTGNYGYTF. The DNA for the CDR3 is TGCGCCAGCAGCAAACTAACCGGGACAGGGAACTATGGCTACACCTTC.

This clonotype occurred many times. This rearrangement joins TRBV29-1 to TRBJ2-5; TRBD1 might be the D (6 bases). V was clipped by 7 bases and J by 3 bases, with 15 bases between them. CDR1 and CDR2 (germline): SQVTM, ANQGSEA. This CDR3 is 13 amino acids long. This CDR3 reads CSGRRTAKETQYF. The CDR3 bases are TGCAGCGGCAGACGGACAGCAAAAGAGACCCAGTACTTC. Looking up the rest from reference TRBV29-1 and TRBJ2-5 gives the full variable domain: SAVISQKPSRDICQRGTSLTIQCQVDSQVTMMFWYRQQPGQSLTLIATANQGSEATYESGFVIDKFPISRPNLTFSTLTVSNMSPEDSSIYLCSGRRTAKETQYFGPGTRLLVL.

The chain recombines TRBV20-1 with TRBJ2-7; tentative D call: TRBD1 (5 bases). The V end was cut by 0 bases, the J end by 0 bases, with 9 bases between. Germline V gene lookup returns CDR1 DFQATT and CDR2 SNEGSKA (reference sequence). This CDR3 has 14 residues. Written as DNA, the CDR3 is TGCAGTGCTAGAGACAGGGCTTCCTCCTACGAGCAGTACTTC. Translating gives CSARDRASSYEQYF.

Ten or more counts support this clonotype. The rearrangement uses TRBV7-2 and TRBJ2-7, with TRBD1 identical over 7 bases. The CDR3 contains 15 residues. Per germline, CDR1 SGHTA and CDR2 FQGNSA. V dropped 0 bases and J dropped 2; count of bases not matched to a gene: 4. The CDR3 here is CASSLAHRGTYEQYF. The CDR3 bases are TGTGCCAGCAGCTTAGCCCACAGGGGAACCTACGAGCAGTACTTC.

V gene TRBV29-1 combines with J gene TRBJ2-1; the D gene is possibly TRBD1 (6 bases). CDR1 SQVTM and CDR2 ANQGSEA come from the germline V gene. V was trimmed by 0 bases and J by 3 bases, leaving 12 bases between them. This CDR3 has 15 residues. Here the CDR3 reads CSVEDPLTGYNEQFF. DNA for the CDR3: TGCAGCGTTGAAGATCCCCTGACAGGCTACAATGAGCAGTTCTTC.

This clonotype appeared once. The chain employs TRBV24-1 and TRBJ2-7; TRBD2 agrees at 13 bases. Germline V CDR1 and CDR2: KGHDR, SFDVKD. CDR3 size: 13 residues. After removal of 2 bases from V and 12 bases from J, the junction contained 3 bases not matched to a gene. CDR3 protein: CATSDSGLAGVYF. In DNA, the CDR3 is TGTGCCACCAGTGATTCTGGACTAGCGGGGGTGTACTTC.

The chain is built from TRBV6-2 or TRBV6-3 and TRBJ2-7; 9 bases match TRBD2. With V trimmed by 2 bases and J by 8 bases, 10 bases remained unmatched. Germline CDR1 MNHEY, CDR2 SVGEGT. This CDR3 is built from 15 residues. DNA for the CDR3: TGTGCCAGCAGTTACGGGCTAGCGGGAACTTCGAAGCAGTACTTC. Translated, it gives CASSYGLAGTSKQYF.

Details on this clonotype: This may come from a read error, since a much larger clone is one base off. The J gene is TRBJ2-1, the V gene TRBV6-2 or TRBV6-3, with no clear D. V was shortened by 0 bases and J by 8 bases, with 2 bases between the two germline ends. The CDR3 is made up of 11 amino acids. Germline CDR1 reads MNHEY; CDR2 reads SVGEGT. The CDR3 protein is CASSYSHEQFF. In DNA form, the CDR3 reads TGTGCCAGCAGTTACTCCCATGAGCAGTTCTTC.

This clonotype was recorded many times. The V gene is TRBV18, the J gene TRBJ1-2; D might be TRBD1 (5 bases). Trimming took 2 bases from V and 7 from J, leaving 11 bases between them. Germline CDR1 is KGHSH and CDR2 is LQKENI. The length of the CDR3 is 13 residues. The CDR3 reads CASSPAGVAGYTF. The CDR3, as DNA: TGTGCCAGCTCACCAGCGGGGGTGGCTGGCTACACCTTC.

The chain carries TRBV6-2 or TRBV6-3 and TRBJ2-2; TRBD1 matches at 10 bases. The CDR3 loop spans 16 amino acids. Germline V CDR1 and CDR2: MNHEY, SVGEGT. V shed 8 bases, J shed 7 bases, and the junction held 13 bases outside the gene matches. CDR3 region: CASLTGGVARVGELFF. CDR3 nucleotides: TGTGCCAGCTTGACAGGGGGCGTCGCTCGGGTCGGGGAGCTGTTTTTT.

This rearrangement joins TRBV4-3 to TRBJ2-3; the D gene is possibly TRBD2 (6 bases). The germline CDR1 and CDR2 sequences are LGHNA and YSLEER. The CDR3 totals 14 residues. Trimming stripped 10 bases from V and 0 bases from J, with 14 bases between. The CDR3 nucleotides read TGCGCCATCATAGTCGGGACTAGCACAGATACGCAGTATTTT. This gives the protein CAIIVGTSTDTQYF.

As DNA, the CDR3 is TGTGCCTGGAGTATCTTGGACAGAGAGACCCAGTACTTC. It specifies CAWSILDRETQYF. J is TRBJ2-5 and V is TRBV30; a weak D match, TRBD1 (6 bases). Trimming shortened V by 2 bases and J by 4 bases, and 11 bases separated the two germline ends. CDR3 length: 13 residues. Germline V gene lookup returns CDR1 GTSNPN and CDR2 SVGIG (reference sequence). The whole variable domain, filled in from reference TRBV30 and TRBJ2-5, reads SQTIHQWPATLVQPVGSPLSLECTVEGTSNPNLYWYRQAAGRGLQLLFYSVGIGQISSEVPQNLSASRPQDRQFILSSKKLLLSDSGFYLCAWSILDRETQYFGPGTRLLVL.

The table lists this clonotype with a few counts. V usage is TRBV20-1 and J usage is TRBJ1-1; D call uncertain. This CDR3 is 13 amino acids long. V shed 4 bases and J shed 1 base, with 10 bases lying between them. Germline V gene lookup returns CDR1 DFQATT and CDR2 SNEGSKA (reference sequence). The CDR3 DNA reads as TGCAGTGCTATTCCCCCCCAGAACACTGAAGCTTTCTTT. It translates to CSAIPPQNTEAFF.

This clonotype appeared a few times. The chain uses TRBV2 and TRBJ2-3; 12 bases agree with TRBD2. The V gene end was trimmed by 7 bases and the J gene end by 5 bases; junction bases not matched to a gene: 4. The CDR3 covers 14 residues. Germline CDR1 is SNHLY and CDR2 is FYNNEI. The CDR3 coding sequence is TGTGCCAGCAATCGACTAGCGGGAGAAGATACGCAGTATTTT. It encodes CASNRLAGEDTQYF.

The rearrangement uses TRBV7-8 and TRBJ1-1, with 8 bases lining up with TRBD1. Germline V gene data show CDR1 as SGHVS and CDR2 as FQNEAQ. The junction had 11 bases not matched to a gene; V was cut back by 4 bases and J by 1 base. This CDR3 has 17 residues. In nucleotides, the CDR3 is TGTGCCAGCAGCTGGGACAGGAGCCGTCCCTCGAACACTGAAGCTTTCTTT. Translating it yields CASSWDRSRPSNTEAFF.

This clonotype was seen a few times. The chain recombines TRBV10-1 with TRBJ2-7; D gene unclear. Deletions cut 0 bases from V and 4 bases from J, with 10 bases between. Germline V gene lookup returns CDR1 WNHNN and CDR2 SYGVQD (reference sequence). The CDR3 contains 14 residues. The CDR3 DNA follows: TGCGCCAGCAGTGAGTCGTGGGGTAGGTACGAGCAGTACTTC. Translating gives CASSESWGRYEQYF.